This TCR beta chain was profiled in a study of shared clonotypes between healthy human individuals (dated by TCRdb to 2020 to 2022). Study-wide context: The cohort included three men and two women between 18 and 49 years of age. For each donor, CD4 naive and CD4 memory were each run on three plates, CD8 naive on two plates, and CD8 memory on one plate. To estimate repertoire size and how much clonotype sharing occurs between individuals, the study deeply sequenced the blood TCR repertoires of about five healthy adults. Different laboratories and diverse techniques were used to prepare libraries and sequence TCR repertoires, to increase sequencing depth and limit assay-specific biases. Between about 0.8 and 9 billion PBMCs per donor were obtained by leukapheresis. Overall study outcomes, separate from this receptor: Larger estimated clonotype richness was generally found for naive subsets than for memory subsets. Incomplete sequencing was indicated by rarefaction of sorted-subset datasets, despite the large sequencing depth. When a handful of donors were compared, the shared fraction of clonotypes was about 5.4% for naive CD4, more than 3% for naive CD8, roughly 2.5% for memory CD4, and 0.35% to 0.4% for memory CD8. Because the study included only a small number of donors, the genetic and exposure-history diversity represented was limited. Sampling was restricted to blood, and TCR repertoires in tissue are likely to differ from TCR repertoires in blood. Compared with non-shared clonotypes, clonotypes shared by all four sorted-subset donors had higher generation probabilities. Based on pairwise subsampling, the degree of clonotype sharing among donors was expected to be affected by sequencing depth.

A remark on this clone: Its target antigen remains unknown. The record has no base qualities; no much larger clone is one base away. Other DNA sequences from this sample encode an identical CDR3 as well.

CD8 naive samples consisted of CD45RO-negative cells that were positively selected for CCR7, yielding a CD45RA+CCR7+ population without TemRA cells. Donors were healthy HIV-negative adults with no recently reported acute infections or vaccinations. Every donor was a Caucasian adult living in Nashville, Tennessee, USA. After blood collection by leukapheresis, PBMCs were isolated using Ficoll-Histopaque density gradient centrifugation and then cryopreserved in the vapor phase of liquid nitrogen. Analytical flow cytometry was used to check the purity and quantity of every magnetically sorted T cell population. From each sorted fraction, genomic DNA was isolated and quantified by UV absorbance on a Nanodrop 2000c. Measured from the cysteine to the phenylalanine, the CDR3 is 14 residues long. The entry retains the CDR3 DNA only, 42 bases that are in frame from base 1. The germline V gene (reference sequence) gives CDR1 as SEHNR and CDR2 as FQNEAQ. Trimming costs V 1 base and J 1 base, and their ends lie 7 bases apart.

Using the deep immunoSEQ assay, multiplex PCR amplified TCR CDR3 regions from genomic DNA. Extracted genomic DNA from each cell subset was spread evenly across all wells of several immunoSEQ 96-well plates, with each plate serving as a replicate. Each replicate PCR for sorted subsets received around 210 ng genomic DNA, equal to roughly 30,000 T cell genomes. The purified libraries were quantified using a Qubit 3.0 fluorometer, sized with a Bioanalyzer 2100, and then quantified again using the KAPA Library Quantification kit. Every immunoSEQ 96-well plate was sequenced on a dedicated single-read 150-cycle Illumina NextSeq 550 flow cell. As for how the authors treated the data: The immunoSEQ output contained only junctional sequences without quality scores, so filtering could not match that applied to full-length reads. Sequences were annotated with PyIR, a Python wrapper for IgBLAST v1.9, using IMGT germline references to assign V/J genes and CDR3. Reads were removed for weak V/J assignments (E-value above 1e-6), missing CDR3, stop codons, out-of-frame junctions, or ambiguous translated residues. V3J clonotypes were defined as sequences sharing an identical inferred V gene, J gene, and CDR3 amino acid sequence. The percentage overlap between two repertoires was calculated by dividing the number of shared unique clonotypes by the size of the smaller repertoire. Repertoire richness was assessed with RTK rarefaction, the Chao1 estimator, and Recon v2.1 estimates of unobserved clonotypes. Generation probabilities for all TCRbeta clonotypes obtained by the gDNA method from a handful of donors were computed using OLGA. TCRdb retrieved this table from immuneACCESS and kept in-frame rearrangements only. Not all clones are present; in checked studies, unresolved V genes account for under half, and no reason is known for the remainder. The DNA gave D and trimming, while V, J and clone size come from that table. The sample records about 2.1 million clones, roughly 95% of which are singletons. The ten biggest clones cover more than 1.5% of the sample.

The clonotype was recovered from a man in his late teens or twenties in good health. Some clones in this sample may be carry-over from other donors' samples. The V and J genes are TRBV7-9 and TRBJ1-1; the D gene is unclear. The material sequenced was naive CD8+ T cells from PBMCs. The sample's cell subset or site, from its label and the paper: CD45RA+CCR7+. The nucleotide sequence is TGTGCCAGCAGCTTAGTCGGAGGGAACACTGAAGCTTTCTTT. Its protein product is CASSLVGGNTEAFF. Full variable domain (CDR3 extended with the reference TRBV7-9 and TRBJ1-1 proteins): DTGVSQNPRHKITKRGQNVTFRCDPISEHNRLYWYRQTLGQGPEFLTYFQNEAQLEKSRLLSDRFSAERPKGSFSTLEIQRTEQGDSAMYLCASSLVGGNTEAFFGQGTRLTVV.